Below are 5 T cell receptor beta chains sequenced from a single sample in a study of molecular identifiers for immune sequencing clone quantification (dated by TCRdb to the late 2010s). Preparation of the library involved PCR. The sample was run on a NextSeq 500. TCRdb applied fastp at Q25 and MiXCR to the public reads, then kept only in-frame beta chains. A single entry per CDR3 protein holds the most common genes and DNA from its merged rows. Here the sample has approximately 500,000 distinct CDR3 sequences; around 25% occur a single time. Clones ranked in the top ten supply under 0.8% of the sample. What was sequenced was naive CD8+ T cells from blood, with Jurkat cell RNA spiked in. Reading the label with the study, this specimen's cell subset or site is: FACS-sorted CD8+CD4-CCR7+CD45RA+ naive T cells. These receptors all stem from a human donor in good health. Some libraries in this study had Jurkat cell RNA spiked in.

On this clonotype: A read error is possible here, since a much larger clone lies one base away. The chain recombines TRBV7-6 with TRBJ1-1; D is unclear. The germline V gene has CDR1 SGHVS and CDR2 FNYEAQ. This CDR3 comprises 15 residues. Trimming took 0 bases from V and 1 from J, leaving 9 bases between them. CDR3 DNA: TGTGCCAGCAGCTTAGCGTCGAACAGGAACACTGAAGCTTTCTTT. Translation gives CASSLASNRNTEAFF.

In its sample, this clonotype was seen a few times. The gene calls are TRBV3-1 and TRBJ2-5, with a tentative D call TRBD1 (5 bases). Germline assignment: CDR1 LGHDT and CDR2 YNNKEL (reference sequence). The V and J ends lost 5 bases and 2 bases respectively, with 18 bases between them. The CDR3 totals 16 residues. The CDR3 is CASSIIGDSLQETQYF. The CDR3 coding sequence is TGTGCCAGCAGCATAATTGGAGACAGCCTACAAGAGACCCAGTACTTC.

This clonotype was counted only a few times. The rearrangement uses TRBV27 and TRBJ2-1; the match to TRBD1 covers 8 bases. The CDR3 extends over 18 amino acids. In germline, CDR1 is MNHEY, CDR2 SMNVEV (reference sequence). With 5 bases clipped from V and 7 bases from J, the junction kept 19 bases outside the gene matches. Here the CDR3 reads CASSRGDRGKEALNEQFF. The CDR3 DNA reads TGTGCCAGCAGTAGGGGCGACAGGGGAAAGGAGGCACTAAATGAGCAGTTCTTC.

This clonotype has more than one count but fewer than ten. The chain joins TRBV30 to TRBJ2-3, with D possibly TRBD1 on 5 matching bases. The J call is doubtful: the DNA matches TRBJ1-5 better. In germline, CDR1 is GTSNPN, CDR2 SVGIG (reference sequence). The CDR3 spans 14 residues. This chain's CDR3 is CAWSVGGGTDTQHF. The DNA of the CDR3 is TGTGCCTGGAGTGTGGGCGGGGGAACAGATACGCAGCATTTT.

In its sample, this clonotype was seen a few times. This chain connects TRBV5-5 to TRBJ2-5; D unresolved. CDR1 is SGHKS, CDR2 YYEKEE, per germline (reference sequence). The CDR3 length is 16 residues. The V and J ends lost 5 bases and 5 bases respectively, with 22 bases between them. CDR3: CASRLARSPEVETQYF. The CDR3 nucleotides read TGTGCCAGCAGACTCGCTCGGTCACCCGAAGTGGAGACCCAGTACTTC.